This T cell receptor (beta chain) is drawn from a study of PD-L1 blockade in urothelial cancer. Looking at the study overall: Before enrollment, 0 to 3 chemotherapy regimens had been given to patients.

Synthetic analogs of TCR templates were spiked into every PCR. Assay used: immunoSEQ multiplex PCR; TCRdb lists only in-frame clones, some missing. The table has 100,000 to 150,000 clones, about 83% seen once. Findings and caveats of the study: Those with durable benefit had larger increases in tumor-associated blood clones at 3 weeks.

The time point: peripheral blood 6 weeks after treatment start. Comment on this clone: What it binds is not known.

The germline V gene encodes CDR1 SGHTA and CDR2 FQGNSA. V was shortened by 4 bases and J by 0 bases, with 18 bases between the two germline ends. The CDR3 runs to 17 residues. The sequence derives from a man aged 50 or older with urothelial cancer. Sequenced material: PBMCs, taken around atezolizumab (anti-PD-L1) treatment. This chain uses TRBV7-2 with TRBJ1-2; weak D call: TRBD1 (6 bases). The CDR3 nucleotides read TGTGCCAGCAGCTCGACAGGTGCCAAATATCCTAACTATGGCTACACCTTC. It translates to CASSSTGAKYPNYGYTF.